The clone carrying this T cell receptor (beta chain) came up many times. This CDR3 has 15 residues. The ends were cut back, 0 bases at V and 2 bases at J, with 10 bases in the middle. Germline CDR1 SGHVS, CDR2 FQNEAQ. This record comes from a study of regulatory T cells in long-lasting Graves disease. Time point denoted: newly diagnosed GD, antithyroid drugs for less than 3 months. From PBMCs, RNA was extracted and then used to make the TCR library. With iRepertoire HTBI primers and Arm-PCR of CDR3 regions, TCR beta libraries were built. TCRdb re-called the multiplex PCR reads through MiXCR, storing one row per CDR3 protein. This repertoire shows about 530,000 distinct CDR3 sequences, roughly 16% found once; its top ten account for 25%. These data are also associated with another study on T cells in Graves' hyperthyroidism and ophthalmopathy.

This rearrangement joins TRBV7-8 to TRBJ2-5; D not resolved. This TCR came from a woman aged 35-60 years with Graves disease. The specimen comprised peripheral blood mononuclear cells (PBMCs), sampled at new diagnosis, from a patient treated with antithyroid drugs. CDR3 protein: CASSLARWKQETQYF. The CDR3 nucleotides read TGTGCCAGCAGCTTAGCGAGATGGAAGCAAGAGACCCAGTACTTC.